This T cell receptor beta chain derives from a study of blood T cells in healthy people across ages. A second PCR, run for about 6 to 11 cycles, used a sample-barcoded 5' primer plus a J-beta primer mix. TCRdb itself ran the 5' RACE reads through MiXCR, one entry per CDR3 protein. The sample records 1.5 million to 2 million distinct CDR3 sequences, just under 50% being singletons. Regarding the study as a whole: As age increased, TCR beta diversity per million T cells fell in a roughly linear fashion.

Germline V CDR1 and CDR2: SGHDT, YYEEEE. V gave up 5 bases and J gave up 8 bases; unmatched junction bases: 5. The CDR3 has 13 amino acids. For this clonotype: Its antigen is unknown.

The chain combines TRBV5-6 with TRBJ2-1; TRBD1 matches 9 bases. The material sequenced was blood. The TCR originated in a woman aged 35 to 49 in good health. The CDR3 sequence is CASRGQGLDEQFF. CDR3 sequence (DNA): TGTGCCAGCAGGGGACAGGGTTTGGATGAGCAGTTCTTC.